Listed here is a single T cell receptor (beta chain). The target antigen is unknown. Produced via immunoSEQ multiplex PCR; TCRdb's table is partial and in-frame only. The sample includes 75,000 to 100,000 clones, 75% to 95% of them seen just once. Patients with a history of autoimmune disease or on systemic immunosuppression were excluded. The entry originates in a study of OX40 agonist ivuxolimab in advanced cancers. Study as a whole: Mean age approximately 66 years, range about 23 to 79; roughly 82% male.

Findings and caveats of the study: Low levels of normalized T-cell clonal expansion also appeared in some nonresponders. Partly responding patients at 0.1-3.0 mg/kg showed some of the smallest clonal expansion.

The clonotype was recovered from an adult with an advanced solid tumor such as melanoma, head and neck, liver or kidney cancer. Here the sequenced sample was CD4+ or CD8+ T cells sorted from blood, taken in a trial of the OX40 agonist ivuxolimab.

CDR3 in DNA: TGTGCCAGCGGGTTTCTAGCGGGAGGTATATACGAGCAGTACTTC. The encoded protein is CASGFLAGGIYEQYF. The J gene is TRBJ2-7, the V gene TRBV28; TRBD2 agrees at 11 bases. CDR1 and CDR2 (germline): MDHEN, SYDVKM. The CDR3 loop spans 15 amino acids. Losses at the gene ends were 8 bases for V and 4 bases for J; bases not matched to a gene: 10. Filled out from reference TRBV28 and TRBJ2-7, the complete variable domain reads DVKVTQSSRYLVKRTGEKVFLECVQDMDHENMFWYRQDPGLGLRLIYFSYDVKMKEKGDIPEGYSVSREKKERFSLILESASTNQTSMYLCASGFLAGGIYEQYFGPGTRLTVT.